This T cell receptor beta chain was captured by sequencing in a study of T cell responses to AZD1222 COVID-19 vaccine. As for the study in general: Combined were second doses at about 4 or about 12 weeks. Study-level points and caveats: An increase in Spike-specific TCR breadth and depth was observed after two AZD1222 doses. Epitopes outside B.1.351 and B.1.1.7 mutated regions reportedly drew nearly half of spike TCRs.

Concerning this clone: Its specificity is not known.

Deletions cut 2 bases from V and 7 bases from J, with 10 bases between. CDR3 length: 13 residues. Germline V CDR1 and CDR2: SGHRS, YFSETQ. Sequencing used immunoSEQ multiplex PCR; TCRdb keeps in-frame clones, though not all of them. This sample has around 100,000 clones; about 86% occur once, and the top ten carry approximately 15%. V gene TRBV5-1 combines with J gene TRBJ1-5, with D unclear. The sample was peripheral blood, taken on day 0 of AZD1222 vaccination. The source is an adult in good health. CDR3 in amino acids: CASSFQVDQPQHF. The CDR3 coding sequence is TGCGCCAGCAGCTTTCAAGTCGACCAGCCCCAGCATTTT.